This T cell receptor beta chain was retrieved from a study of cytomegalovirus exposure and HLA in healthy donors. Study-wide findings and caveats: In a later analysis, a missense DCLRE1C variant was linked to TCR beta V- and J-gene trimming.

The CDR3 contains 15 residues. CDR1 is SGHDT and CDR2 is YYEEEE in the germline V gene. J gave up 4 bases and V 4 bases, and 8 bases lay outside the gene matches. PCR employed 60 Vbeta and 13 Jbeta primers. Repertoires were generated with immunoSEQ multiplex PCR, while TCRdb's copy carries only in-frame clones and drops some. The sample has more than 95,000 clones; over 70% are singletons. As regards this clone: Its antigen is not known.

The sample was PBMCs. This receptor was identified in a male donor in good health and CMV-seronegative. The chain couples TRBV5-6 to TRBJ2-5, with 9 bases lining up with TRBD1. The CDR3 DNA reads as TGTGCCAGCAGCCGAAAGACAGGGGGACGAGAGACCCAGTACTTC. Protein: CASSRKTGGRETQYF. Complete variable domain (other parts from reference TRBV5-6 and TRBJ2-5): DAGVTQSPTHLIKTRGQQVTLRCSPKSGHDTVSWYQQALGQGPQFIFQYYEEEERQRGNFPDRFSGHQFPNYSSELNVNALLLGDSALYLCASSRKTGGRETQYFGPGTRLLVL.